Listed here is a single TCR beta chain. The target antigen is unknown. The donors gave bone marrow, and they were healthy. The study sampled nominally healthy donors, though unrecorded immune exposures were likely. V trimming: 5 bases; J trimming: 7 bases; junction bases outside the gene matches: 7. The CDR3 spans 14 residues. The germline CDR1 and CDR2 sequences are SGHTA and FQGNSA. PCR was performed using 60 Vbeta and 13 Jbeta primers. Profiling relied on immunoSEQ multiplex PCR, and the TCRdb table lists in-frame clones only, not all of them. Across approximately 110,000 clones, the top ten clones capture 3.5% to 4.5% of the sample. This specimen comes from a study of cytomegalovirus exposure and HLA in healthy donors. Study results and caveats: The study designated fewer than 200 TCR beta chains cytomegalovirus-associated.

The genes are TRBV7-2 and TRBJ2-4, with TRBD2 matching over 8 bases. The sequencing sample was made of PBMCs. The sequence derives from a man aged 25-45 years in good health and CMV-seronegative. The CDR3 here is CASSPREGTNIQYF. Here the CDR3 DNA reads TGTGCCAGCAGCCCCCGGGAGGGCACGAACATTCAGTACTTC.